This record covers a single T cell receptor beta chain. Its antigen remains unknown. The CDR3 runs to 16 residues. CDR1 is SGHKS and CDR2 is YYEKEE in the germline V gene (reference sequence). The V end lost 4 bases, the J end lost 0 bases, and 14 bases lay between the germline ends. The source of the sample is a study of T-cell reconstitution after alpha-beta-depleted transplantation in children. Broader study findings: From newly produced T cells came most of the T-cell counts and diversity one year after transplant. Expanded graft clones, several hundred of them, were reportedly the source of alpha-beta T cells about two months after transplant. Surviving recipient T cells and intrathymic progenitors accounted for some patients' high TCRbeta diversity at day 60.

The TCRbeta library was prepared with unique molecular identifiers. TCRdb re-called the PCR reads through MiXCR, storing one row per CDR3 protein. The data show about 580,000 distinct CDR3 sequences, 25% to 30% seen once. The receptor's source is a boy under two years old with Wiskott-Aldrich syndrome, due to receive a stem cell transplant. The rearrangement joins TRBV5-5 to TRBJ2-1; D remains unclear. The sample was PBMCs, taken before TCRalphabeta/CD19-depleted stem cell transplant. The CDR3 spells CASSEKLPSSYNEQFF. The DNA for the CDR3 is TGTGCCAGCAGCGAGAAACTACCTAGCTCCTACAATGAGCAGTTCTTC.